This section outlines one T cell receptor (beta chain) sequence together with its context. This clonotype was observed a single time. Its antigen is still unknown. One base away there is no much larger clone; base qualities are not given. Evidence from a single read is weak. This specimen's treatment or condition label, per the study, means: in vitro stimulation with specific CMV peptide epitopes to enrich CMV-specific T cells. These data are taken from a study of T cell repertoires in cytomegalovirus infection (dated by TCRdb to the late 2010s). Context from the whole study: Recently identified HLA-C-restricted CMV epitopes, whose presentation resists viral immunomodulation, were targeted by peptide stimulations together with well-studied HLA-B-restricted epitopes. Because public TCR beta signatures pointed to carriage of CMV infection together with the matching HLA type, the HLA type of each donor mattered for the analysis.

On the study overall, not on this receptor specifically: Carriers of CMV infection plus the relevant HLA type were discriminated by the cumulative frequency of public TCR beta family members in the study cohort and in an independent 352-donor cohort. The ex vivo response was dominated by HLA-C-restricted CMV-specific TCR beta clonotypes, and the single most frequent clonotype in two of eight donors was supplied by these HLA-C-restricted clonotypes.

Sequenced on an Illumina HiSeq 1500. The public reads were reprocessed in TCRdb via fastp at Q25 and MiXCR, keeping in-frame beta chains. Rows are combined by CDR3 protein, so each entry shows the most common genes and DNA. Here the sample has under 130,000 distinct CDR3 sequences; roughly 40% occur a single time. Of the sample, roughly 74% is held by the ten largest clones. CDR1 and CDR2, per the germline V gene, are SGHVS and FQNEAQ. The germline ends are 9 bases apart after V is trimmed by 5 bases and J by 5 bases. The CDR3 sequence holds 12 residues, the cysteine and phenylalanine included. The retained sequence is limited to the CDR3, 36 bases, with the frame set at the first base.

The receptor was isolated from a human donor in good health (CMV status not recorded). Some clones in this sample may be carry-over from other donors' samples. The sequence joins TRBV7-8 to TRBJ2-5; the D gene assignment is ambiguous. Source: CD8+ T cells from cultured PBMCs, taken from culture after CMV antigen stimulation. The encoded CDR3 is CASSPFRETQYF. The base sequence is TGTGCCAGCAGCCCCTTCCGGGAGACCCAGTACTTC.